The 24 T cell receptor beta chains given below trace back to one sample, sequenced in a study of shared clonotypes between healthy human individuals. Using immunoSEQ multiplex PCR, the repertoire was profiled, and TCRdb retains in-frame clones only, with some absent. The data hold under 850,000 clones, with around 77% observed a single time. The sample taken for sequencing was memory CD4+ T cells sorted from blood. Stated subset: CD45RA-negative fraction. These receptors came from a woman between 25 and 40 years old in good health.

The V and J genes are TRBV28 and TRBJ1-1, with 7 positions matching TRBD1. Germline trimming cut 3 bases from V and 0 bases from J; bases unmatched to any gene: 4. CDR3 length equals 15 residues. Germline CDR1 reads MDHEN; CDR2 reads SYDVKM. This CDR3 is CASSFQTGMNTEAFF. In DNA, the CDR3 is TGTGCCAGCAGTTTCCAGACAGGGATGAACACTGAAGCTTTCTTT.

The chain employs TRBV30 and TRBJ1-3; D uncertain. The CDR3 contains 13 residues. V gave up 3 bases and J gave up 4 bases, with 10 bases separating them. Germline CDR1 GTSNPN, CDR2 SVGIG (reference sequence). The CDR3 DNA reads as TGTGCCTGGAGCGCGGGCTCGGGAAACACCATATATTTT. Protein sequence: CAWSAGSGNTIYF. The complete variable domain, with remaining parts taken from reference TRBV30 and TRBJ1-3, reads SQTIHQWPATLVQPVGSPLSLECTVEGTSNPNLYWYRQAAGRGLQLLFYSVGIGQISSEVPQNLSASRPQDRQFILSSKKLLLSDSGFYLCAWSAGSGNTIYFGEGSWLTVV.

The chain links TRBV28 to TRBJ2-7, with 16 bases lining up with TRBD2. Germline lookup yields CDR1 MDHEN and CDR2 SYDVKM. Unmatched junction bases numbered 13, after V lost 5 bases and J lost 9 bases. The CDR3 runs to 17 residues. CDR3 in amino acids: CASSPPGTSGRARGQYF. CDR3 DNA: TGTGCCAGCAGTCCCCCCGGGACTAGCGGGAGGGCCCGAGGGCAGTACTTC.

The chain has TRBV5-6 and TRBJ2-1; unclear D gene. CDR1 and CDR2 (germline): SGHDT, YYEEEE. V was shortened by 3 bases and J by 6 bases, with 10 bases between the two germline ends. This CDR3 has 13 residues. The DNA for the CDR3 is TGTGCCAGCAGCTCAGGACCGGGCAATGAGCAGTTCTTC. It encodes CASSSGPGNEQFF.

This clone was counted a single time. This chain links TRBV7-2 with TRBJ2-7; unclear D gene. This CDR3 is 13 amino acids long. Germline loops: CDR1 SGHTA, CDR2 FQGNSA. V lost 6 bases and J 0 bases, leaving 9 bases between the germline ends. The DNA of the CDR3 is TGTGCCAGCAGGTCTCTAGTCTCCTACGAGCAGTACTTC. It specifies CASRSLVSYEQYF. Full variable domain (remainder filled in from reference TRBV7-2 and TRBJ2-7): GAGVSQSPSNKVTEKGKDVELRCDPISGHTALYWYRQSLGQGLEFLIYFQGNSAPDKSGLPSDRFSAERTGGSVSTLTIQRTQQEDSAVYLCASRSLVSYEQYFGPGTRLTVT.

The chain employs TRBV19 and TRBJ1-1, with unresolved D. Germline V gene lookup returns CDR1 LNHDA and CDR2 SQIVND (reference sequence). The CDR3 runs 13 residues. V lost 4 bases to trimming and J lost 11 bases, with 17 bases between them. CDR3 sequence reads: CASSTLQPAGAFF. The CDR3, as DNA: TGTGCCAGTAGTACGCTCCAACCTGCTGGGGCTTTCTTT.

This clone came up once. This chain uses TRBV7-2 with TRBJ1-2; 7 bases fit TRBD1. The CDR3 is made up of 17 amino acids. Germline-derived CDR1 and CDR2 are SGHTA and FQGNSA. J was trimmed by 1 base and V by 2 bases; bases with no gene match: 10. In nucleotides, the CDR3 is TGTGCCAGCAGCTTAAGTCGGGACAGCATAGATAACTATGGCTACACCTTC. Translating gives CASSLSRDSIDNYGYTF.

V and J are TRBV6-6 and TRBJ2-7; 9 bases map to TRBD1. Looked up from germline, CDR1 is MNHNY and CDR2 is SVGAGI (reference sequence). The CDR3 has 14 amino acids. The junction had 11 bases not matched to a gene; V was cut back by 7 bases and J by 7 bases. DNA of the CDR3: TGTGCCAGCAACCCTAGGGGACAGGGTGGTGAGCAGTACTTC. Translation gives CASNPRGQGGEQYF.

The chain joins TRBV28 to TRBJ2-7, with TRBD2 identical over 10 bases. The length of the CDR3 is 15 residues. V was clipped by 5 bases and J by 3 bases; unmatched bases: 7. Germline-derived CDR1 and CDR2 are MDHEN and SYDVKM. The CDR3 is CASSEASGSLYEQYF. CDR3 sequence (DNA): TGTGCCAGCAGTGAGGCTAGCGGGAGTCTCTACGAGCAGTACTTC.

This clone was seen more than once but under ten times. J is TRBJ1-1 and V is TRBV14; TRBD1 is a possible D gene (5 bases). The germline V and J ends were trimmed by 1 base and 4 bases, with 16 bases remaining between them. The CDR3 loop spans 16 amino acids. CDR1 and CDR2 from the germline V gene are SGHDN and FVKESK. CDR3 in amino acids: CASSQGLTGQATEAFF. The CDR3 DNA follows: TGTGCCAGCAGCCAAGGGCTCACAGGTCAGGCCACTGAAGCTTTCTTT.

This clone appeared a single time. The chain links TRBV21-1 to TRBJ2-7. TRBV21-1 counts as a pseudogene. The CDR3 totals 15 residues. CDR3 sequence: CASSARDGPSYEQYF. For the CDR3, the DNA is TGTGCCAGCAGCGCCCGGGACGGGCCCTCCTACGAGCAGTACTTC.

The genes are TRBV7-9 and TRBJ1-2; TRBD1 matches at 8 bases. J lost 4 bases, V lost 3 bases, and 7 bases had no gene match. CDR3 length: 15 residues. Germline V gives CDR1 SEHNR, CDR2 FQNEAQ (reference sequence). The CDR3 sequence is CASSFPSGQVYGYTF. CDR3 DNA: TGTGCCAGCAGCTTCCCCTCGGGACAGGTCTATGGCTACACCTTC.

This chain uses TRBV5-4 with TRBJ2-7; no definite D call. The CDR3 spans 13 residues. V was shortened by 1 base and J by 1 base, with 6 bases between the two germline ends. The germline V gene encodes CDR1 SGHNT and CDR2 YYREEE (reference sequence). In DNA form, the CDR3 reads TGTGCCAGCAGCTTGACTGAATCCTACGAGCAGTACTTC. Its translation is CASSLTESYEQYF.

The V and J genes are TRBV10-3 and TRBJ1-3; D remains unclear. CDR3 length equals 14 residues. Germline values: CDR1 ENHRY, CDR2 SYGVKD. The V end was cut by 3 bases, the J end by 0 bases, with 6 bases between. CDR3: CAISELTSGNTIYF. As DNA, the CDR3 is TGTGCCATCAGTGAACTCACCTCTGGAAACACCATATATTTT.

V is TRBV7-2 and J is TRBJ2-5; TRBD2 agrees at 7 bases. There are 14 residues in the CDR3. Germline V gene data show CDR1 as SGHTA and CDR2 as FQGNSA. V dropped 5 bases and J dropped 11; count of bases not matched to a gene: 14. In DNA, the CDR3 is TGTGCCAGCAGCACCCAGCGGGACTCCTTCGCGCAGTACTTC. Its translation is CASSTQRDSFAQYF.

The chain combines TRBV15 with TRBJ2-1; possibly TRBD1 or TRBD2 for D (5 bases each). The germline CDR1 and CDR2 sequences are LNHNV and YYDKDF (reference sequence). The CDR3 is made up of 14 amino acids. V gave up 2 bases and J gave up 9 bases, with 14 bases separating them. The CDR3 nucleotides read TGTGCCACCAGCAGACCTTTCAGGGACGTTGAGCAGTTCTTC. Encoded protein: CATSRPFRDVEQFF.

The CDR3 nucleotides read TGCGCCAGCAGCTTGATTCAGCCCATGAACACTGAAGCTTTCTTT. It encodes CASSLIQPMNTEAFF. This chain uses TRBV5-1 with TRBJ1-1; D remains unclear. V shed 1 base and J shed 0 bases, with 10 bases lying between them. The germline CDR1 and CDR2 sequences are SGHRS and YFSETQ. The CDR3 runs 15 residues.

This CDR3 reads CASSLGRTLSSYEQYF. The CDR3 region has the DNA TGTGCCAGCAGCTTAGGAAGGACGTTAAGCTCCTACGAGCAGTACTTC. The J gene is TRBJ2-7, the V gene TRBV11-3; no reliable D call. From germline, CDR1 is SGHNT and CDR2 YENEEA. The CDR3 has 16 amino acids. Between the trimmed V and J ends, which lost 1 base and 0 bases, there was a span of 13 bases.

The chain links TRBV19 to TRBJ1-6; 8 bases are shared with TRBD1. Trimming at V came to 6 bases and at J to 8 bases, leaving 9 bases not matched to a gene. This CDR3 contains 15 residues. Germline lookup yields CDR1 LNHDA and CDR2 SQIVND (reference sequence). The CDR3 DNA follows: TGTGCCAGTAGGGTCGGACAGGGAAGATATTCACCCCTCCACTTT. It specifies CASRVGQGRYSPLHF.

This clone was observed a few times. The V and J genes are TRBV5-4 and TRBJ2-7, with 8 bases that match TRBD2. CDR3 length equals 14 residues. The V segment lost 5 bases and the J segment 3 bases; nucleotides outside the gene matches: 7. CDR1 is SGHNT and CDR2 is YYREEE in the germline V gene (reference sequence). The DNA of the CDR3 is TGTGCCAGCAGTTCTCGGCGGGAGGTCTACGAGCAGTACTTC. Its protein product is CASSSRREVYEQYF.

The genes are TRBV9 and TRBJ1-3; D gene ambiguous. V lost 2 bases to trimming and J lost 0 bases, with 12 bases between them. The CDR3 has 16 residues. Germline values: CDR1 SGDLS, CDR2 YYNGEE. The CDR3 DNA is TGTGCCAGCAGCGTTCAGGTGTCGAACTCTGGAAACACCATATATTTT. It codes for CASSVQVSNSGNTIYF. The whole variable domain, filled in from reference TRBV9 and TRBJ1-3, reads DSGVTQTPKHLITATGQRVTLRCSPRSGDLSVYWYQQSLDQGLQFLIQYYNGEERAKGNILERFSAQQFPDLHSELNLSSLELGDSALYFCASSVQVSNSGNTIYFGEGSWLTVV.

This chain uses TRBV7-2 with TRBJ2-5, with 7 nucleotides matching TRBD2. Germline loops: CDR1 SGHTA, CDR2 FQGNSA. This CDR3 is 16 amino acids long. Trimming at V came to 5 bases and at J to 6 bases, leaving 15 bases not matched to a gene. The CDR3 DNA sequence: TGTGCCAGCAGCCAAAGGGTGGCTAGCGGAGGGAAGACCCAGTACTTC. This codes for CASSQRVASGGKTQYF.

The chain employs TRBV6-5 and TRBJ2-7; 11 positions agree with TRBD2. The CDR3 is 15 residues long. CDR1 and CDR2 (germline): MNHEY, SVGAGI. The V and J ends lost 1 base and 5 bases, in that order; junction bases with no gene match: 4. The CDR3 nucleotides read TGTGCCAGCAGTTACTTAGCGGGAGGGTTGAACGAGCAGTACTTC. Amino acids: CASSYLAGGLNEQYF.

The chain joins TRBV13 to TRBJ2-3; the D gene is possibly TRBD2 (5 bases). Germline values: CDR1 PRHDT, CDR2 FYEKMQ (reference sequence). V shed 0 bases and J shed 4 bases, with 8 bases lying between them. CDR3 size: 14 residues. The CDR3 here is CASSLGSGSDTQYF. CDR3 sequence (DNA): TGTGCCAGCAGCTTAGGGTCGGGGTCAGATACGCAGTATTTT.